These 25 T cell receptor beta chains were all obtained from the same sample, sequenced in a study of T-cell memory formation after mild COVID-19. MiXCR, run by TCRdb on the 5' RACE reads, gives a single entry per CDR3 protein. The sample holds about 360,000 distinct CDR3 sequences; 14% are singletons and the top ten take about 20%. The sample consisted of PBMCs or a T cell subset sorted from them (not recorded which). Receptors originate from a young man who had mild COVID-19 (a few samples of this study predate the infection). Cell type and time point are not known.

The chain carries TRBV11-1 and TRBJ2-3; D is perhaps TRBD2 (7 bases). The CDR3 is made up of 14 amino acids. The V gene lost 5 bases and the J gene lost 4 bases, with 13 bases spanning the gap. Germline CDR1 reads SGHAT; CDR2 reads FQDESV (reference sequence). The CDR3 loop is CASSLGGPPDTQYF. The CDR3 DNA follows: TGTGCCAGCAGCCTGGGGGGGCCCCCAGATACGCAGTATTTT.

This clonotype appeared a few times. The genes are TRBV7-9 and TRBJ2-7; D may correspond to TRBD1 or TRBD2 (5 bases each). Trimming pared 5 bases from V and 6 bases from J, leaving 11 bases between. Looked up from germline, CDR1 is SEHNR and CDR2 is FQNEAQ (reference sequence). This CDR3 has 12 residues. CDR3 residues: CASSPARGEQYV. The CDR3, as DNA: TGTGCCAGCAGCCCCGCGAGGGGCGAGCAGTACGTC.

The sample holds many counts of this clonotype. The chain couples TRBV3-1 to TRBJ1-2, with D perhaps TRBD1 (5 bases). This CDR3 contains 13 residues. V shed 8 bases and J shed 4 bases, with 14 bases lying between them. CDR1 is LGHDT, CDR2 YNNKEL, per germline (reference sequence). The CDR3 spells CASRGVAGYGYTF. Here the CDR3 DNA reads TGTGCCAGCCGGGGGGTGGCGGGCTATGGCTACACCTTC.

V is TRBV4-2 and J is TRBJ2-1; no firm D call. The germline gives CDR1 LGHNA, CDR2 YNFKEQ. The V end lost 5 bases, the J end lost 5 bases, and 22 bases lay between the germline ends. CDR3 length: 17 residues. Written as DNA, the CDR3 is TGTGCCAGCAGCAAATCGGCCCTTTTGGGCGGTGACAATGAGCAGTTCTTC. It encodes CASSKSALLGGDNEQFF.

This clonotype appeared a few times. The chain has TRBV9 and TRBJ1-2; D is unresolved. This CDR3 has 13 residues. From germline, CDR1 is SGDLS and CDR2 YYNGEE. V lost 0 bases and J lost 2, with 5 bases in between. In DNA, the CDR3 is TGTGCCAGCAGCGTAGCCGTCAACTATGGCTACACCTTC. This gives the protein CASSVAVNYGYTF.

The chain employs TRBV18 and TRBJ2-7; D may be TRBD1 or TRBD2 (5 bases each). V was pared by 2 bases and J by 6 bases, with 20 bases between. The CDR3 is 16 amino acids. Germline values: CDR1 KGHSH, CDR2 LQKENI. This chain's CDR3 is CASSPRPRGSESEQYF. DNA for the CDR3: TGTGCCAGCTCACCAAGGCCGAGGGGTTCTGAATCCGAGCAGTACTTC.

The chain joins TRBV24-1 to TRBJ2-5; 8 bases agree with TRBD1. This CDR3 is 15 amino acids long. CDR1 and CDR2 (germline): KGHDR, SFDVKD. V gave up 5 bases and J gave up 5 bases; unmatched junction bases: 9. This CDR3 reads CATSAPTGASETQYF. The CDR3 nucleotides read TGTGCCACCAGTGCCCCGACAGGGGCTTCGGAGACCCAGTACTTC.

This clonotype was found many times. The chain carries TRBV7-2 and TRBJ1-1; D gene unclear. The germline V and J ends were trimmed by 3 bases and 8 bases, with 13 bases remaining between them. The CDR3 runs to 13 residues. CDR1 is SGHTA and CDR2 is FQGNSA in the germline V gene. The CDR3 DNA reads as TGTGCCAGCAGCTTGACTCCCGACCGCGAAGCTTTCTTT. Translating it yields CASSLTPDREAFF.

The CDR3 bases are TGTGCCAGCAGCCCCGGGTCGGGGAAGACCCAGTACTTC. It codes for CASSPGSGKTQYF. This rearrangement joins TRBV11-2 to TRBJ2-5; tentatively, D is TRBD2 (5 bases). The ends were cut back, 5 bases at V and 6 bases at J, with 13 bases in the middle. The CDR3 sequence is 13 residues long. Per the germline V gene, CDR1 is SGHAT and CDR2 is FQNNGV.

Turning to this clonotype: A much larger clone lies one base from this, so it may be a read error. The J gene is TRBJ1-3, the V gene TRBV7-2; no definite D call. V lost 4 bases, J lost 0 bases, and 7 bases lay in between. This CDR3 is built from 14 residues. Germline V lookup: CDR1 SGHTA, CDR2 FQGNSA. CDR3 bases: TGTGCCAGCAGCTCCAAGGGCTCTGGAAACACCATATATTTT. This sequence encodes CASSSKGSGNTIYF. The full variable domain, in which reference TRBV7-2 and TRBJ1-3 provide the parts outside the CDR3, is GAGVSQSPSNKVTEKGKDVELRCDPISGHTALYWYRQSLGQGLEFLIYFQGNSAPDKSGLPSDRFSAERTGGSVSTLTIQRTQQEDSAVYLCASSSKGSGNTIYFGEGSWLTVV.

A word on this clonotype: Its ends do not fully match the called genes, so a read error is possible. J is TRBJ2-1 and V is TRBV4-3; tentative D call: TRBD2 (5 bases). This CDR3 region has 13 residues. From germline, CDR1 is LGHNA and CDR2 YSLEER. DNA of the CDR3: TGCGCCAGCAGCCAAGATTCCCGGACGGGAAGTGTCTTC. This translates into CASSQDSRTGSVF.

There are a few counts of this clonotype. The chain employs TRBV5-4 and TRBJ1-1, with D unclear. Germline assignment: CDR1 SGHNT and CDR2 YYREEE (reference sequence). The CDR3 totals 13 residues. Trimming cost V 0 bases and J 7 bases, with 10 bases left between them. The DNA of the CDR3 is TGTGCCAGCAGCTTGGGCGGAGGAGGTGAAGCTTTCTTT. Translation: CASSLGGGGEAFF. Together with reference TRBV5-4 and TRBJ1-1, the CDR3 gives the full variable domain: ETGVTQSPTHLIKTRGQQVTLRCSSQSGHNTVSWYQQALGQGPQFIFQYYREEENGRGNFPPRFSGLQFPNYSSELNVNALELDDSALYLCASSLGGGGEAFFGQGTRLTVV.

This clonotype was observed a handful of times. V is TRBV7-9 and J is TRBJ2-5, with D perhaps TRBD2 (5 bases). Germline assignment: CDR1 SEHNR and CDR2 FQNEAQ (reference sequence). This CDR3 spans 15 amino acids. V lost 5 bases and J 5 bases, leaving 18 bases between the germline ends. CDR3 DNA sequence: TGTGCCAGCAGCCGGCGGACGGGCTCGGGGGAGACCCAGTACTTC. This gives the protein CASSRRTGSGETQYF.

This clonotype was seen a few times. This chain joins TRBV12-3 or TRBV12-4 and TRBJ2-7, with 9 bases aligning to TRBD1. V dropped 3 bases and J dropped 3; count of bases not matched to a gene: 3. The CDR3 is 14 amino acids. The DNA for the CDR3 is TGTGCCAGCAGTTTCCCGGACAGGGGCTACGAGCAGTACTTC. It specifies CASSFPDRGYEQYF.

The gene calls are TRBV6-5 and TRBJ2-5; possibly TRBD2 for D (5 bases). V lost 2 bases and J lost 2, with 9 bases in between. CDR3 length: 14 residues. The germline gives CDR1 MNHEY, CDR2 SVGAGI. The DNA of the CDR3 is TGTGCCAGCAGTTACGTAGGAGGTCAAGAGACCCAGTACTTC. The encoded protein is CASSYVGGQETQYF.

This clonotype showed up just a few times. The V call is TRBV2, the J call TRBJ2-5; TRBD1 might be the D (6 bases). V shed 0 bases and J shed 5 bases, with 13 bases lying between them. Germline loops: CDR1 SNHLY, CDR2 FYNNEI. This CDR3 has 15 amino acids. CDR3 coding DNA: TGTGCCAGCAGTGAAGCGCGTCAGGGGCCGGAGACCCAGTACTTC. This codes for CASSEARQGPETQYF.

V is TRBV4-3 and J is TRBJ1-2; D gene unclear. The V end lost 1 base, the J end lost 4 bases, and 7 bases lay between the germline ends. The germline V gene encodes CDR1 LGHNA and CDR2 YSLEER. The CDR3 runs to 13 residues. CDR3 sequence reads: CASSQGGIYGYTF. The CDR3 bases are TGCGCCAGCAGCCAAGGCGGAATCTATGGCTACACCTTC.

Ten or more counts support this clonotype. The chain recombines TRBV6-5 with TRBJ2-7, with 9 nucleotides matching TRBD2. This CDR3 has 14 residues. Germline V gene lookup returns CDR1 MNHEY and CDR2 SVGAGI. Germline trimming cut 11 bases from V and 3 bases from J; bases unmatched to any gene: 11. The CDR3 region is CASQALAGFYEQYF. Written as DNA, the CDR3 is TGTGCCTCCCAAGCCCTAGCGGGGTTCTACGAGCAGTACTTC.

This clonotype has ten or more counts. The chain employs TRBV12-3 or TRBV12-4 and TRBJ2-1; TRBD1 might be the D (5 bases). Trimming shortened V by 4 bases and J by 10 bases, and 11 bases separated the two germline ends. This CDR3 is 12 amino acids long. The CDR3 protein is CASSSSHREQFF. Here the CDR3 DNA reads TGTGCCAGCAGTTCGTCCCACAGGGAGCAGTTCTTC.

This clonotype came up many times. The CDR3 loop reads CASSLGQGMETQYF. The CDR3 DNA follows: TGCGCCAGCAGCTTGGGACAGGGGATGGAGACCCAGTACTTC. This chain uses TRBV5-1 with TRBJ2-5, with 8 nucleotides matching TRBD1. Losses at the gene ends were 0 bases for V and 5 bases for J; bases not matched to a gene: 3. This CDR3 is 14 amino acids long. Germline V gene lookup returns CDR1 SGHRS and CDR2 YFSETQ.

The CDR3 protein is CASSYLGSGTGELFF. In DNA, the CDR3 is TGTGCCAGCAGTTATCTGGGGAGTGGTACCGGGGAGCTGTTTTTT. The chain combines TRBV12-3 or TRBV12-4 with TRBJ2-2; D is possibly TRBD2 (5 bases). There are 15 residues in the CDR3. V lost 4 bases, J lost 5 bases, and 14 bases lay in between.

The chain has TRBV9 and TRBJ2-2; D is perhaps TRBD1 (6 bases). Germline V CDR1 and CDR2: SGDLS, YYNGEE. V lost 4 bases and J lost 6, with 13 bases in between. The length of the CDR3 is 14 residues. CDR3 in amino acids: CASSSTGTAGELFF. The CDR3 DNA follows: TGTGCCAGCAGCTCCACAGGGACGGCCGGGGAGCTGTTTTTT.

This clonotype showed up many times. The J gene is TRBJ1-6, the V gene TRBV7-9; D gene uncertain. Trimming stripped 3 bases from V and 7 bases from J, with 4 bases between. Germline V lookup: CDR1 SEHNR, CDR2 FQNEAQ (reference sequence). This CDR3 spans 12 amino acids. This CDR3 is CASSFLNSPLHF. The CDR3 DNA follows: TGTGCCAGCAGCTTTCTGAATTCACCCCTCCACTTT.

The DNA for the CDR3 is TGTGCCAGCAGCTCCTTACGAGATACCTACGAGCAGTACTTC. Translation gives CASSSLRDTYEQYF. This sequence joins TRBV7-8 and TRBJ2-7; D remains ambiguous. The CDR3 length is 14 residues. Per germline, CDR1 SGHVS and CDR2 FQNEAQ. The V end was cut by 4 bases, the J end by 2 bases, with 12 bases between.

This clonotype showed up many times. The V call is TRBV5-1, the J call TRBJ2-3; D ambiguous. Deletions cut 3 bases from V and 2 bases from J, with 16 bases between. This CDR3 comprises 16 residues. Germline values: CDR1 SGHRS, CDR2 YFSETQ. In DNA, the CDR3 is TGCGCCAGCAGCTCTGGTGCGCAGTCGATCACAGATACGCAGTATTTT. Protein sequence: CASSSGAQSITDTQYF.